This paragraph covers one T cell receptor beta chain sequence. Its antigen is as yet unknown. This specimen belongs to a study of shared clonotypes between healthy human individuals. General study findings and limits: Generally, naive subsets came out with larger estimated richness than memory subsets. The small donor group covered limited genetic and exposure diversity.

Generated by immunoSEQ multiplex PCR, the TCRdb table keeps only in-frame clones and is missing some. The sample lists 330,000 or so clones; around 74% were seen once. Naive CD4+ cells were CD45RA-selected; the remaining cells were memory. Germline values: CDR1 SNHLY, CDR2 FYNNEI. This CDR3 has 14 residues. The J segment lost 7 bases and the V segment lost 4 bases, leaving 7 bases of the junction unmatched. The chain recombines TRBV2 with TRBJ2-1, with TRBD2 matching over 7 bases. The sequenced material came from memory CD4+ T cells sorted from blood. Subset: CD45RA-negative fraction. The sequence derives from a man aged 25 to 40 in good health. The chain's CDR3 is CASSVESGGNEQFF. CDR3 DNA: TGTGCCAGCAGTGTCGAGTCGGGAGGTAATGAGCAGTTCTTC.